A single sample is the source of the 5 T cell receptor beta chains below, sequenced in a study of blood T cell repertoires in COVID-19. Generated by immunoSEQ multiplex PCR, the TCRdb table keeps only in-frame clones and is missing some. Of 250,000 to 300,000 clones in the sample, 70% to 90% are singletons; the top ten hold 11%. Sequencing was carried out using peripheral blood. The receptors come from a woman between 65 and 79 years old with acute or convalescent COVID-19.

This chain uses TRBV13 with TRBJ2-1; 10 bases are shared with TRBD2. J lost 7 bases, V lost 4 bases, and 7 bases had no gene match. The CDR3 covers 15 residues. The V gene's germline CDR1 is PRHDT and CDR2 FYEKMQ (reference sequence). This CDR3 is CASSSKRGGMNEQFF. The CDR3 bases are TGTGCCAGCAGCTCGAAGCGGGGGGGAATGAATGAGCAGTTCTTC.

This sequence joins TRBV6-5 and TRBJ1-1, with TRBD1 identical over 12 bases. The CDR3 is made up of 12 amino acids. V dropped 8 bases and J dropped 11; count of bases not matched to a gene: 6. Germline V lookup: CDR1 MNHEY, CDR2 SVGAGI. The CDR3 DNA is TGTGCCAGCCCCGGGACAGGGGGCGGTGCTTTCTTT. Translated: CASPGTGGGAFF.

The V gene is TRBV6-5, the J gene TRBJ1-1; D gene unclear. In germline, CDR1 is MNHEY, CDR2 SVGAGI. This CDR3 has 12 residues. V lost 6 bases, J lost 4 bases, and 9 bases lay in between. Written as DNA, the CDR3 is TGTGCCAGCAGACGACAAGCCACTGAAGCTTTCTTT. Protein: CASRRQATEAFF.

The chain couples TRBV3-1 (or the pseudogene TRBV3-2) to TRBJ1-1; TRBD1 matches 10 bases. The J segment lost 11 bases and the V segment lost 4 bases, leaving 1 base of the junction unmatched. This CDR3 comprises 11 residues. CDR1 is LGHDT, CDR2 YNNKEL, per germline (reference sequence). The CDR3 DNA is TGTGCCAGCAGCCGACAGGGGGCTGCTTTCTTT. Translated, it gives CASSRQGAAFF.

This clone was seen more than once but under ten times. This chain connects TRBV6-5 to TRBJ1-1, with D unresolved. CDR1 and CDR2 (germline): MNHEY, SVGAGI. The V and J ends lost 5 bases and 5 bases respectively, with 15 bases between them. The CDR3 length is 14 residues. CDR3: CASSLEGAGTEAFF. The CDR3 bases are TGTGCCAGCAGTCTTGAGGGCGCGGGAACTGAAGCTTTCTTT.